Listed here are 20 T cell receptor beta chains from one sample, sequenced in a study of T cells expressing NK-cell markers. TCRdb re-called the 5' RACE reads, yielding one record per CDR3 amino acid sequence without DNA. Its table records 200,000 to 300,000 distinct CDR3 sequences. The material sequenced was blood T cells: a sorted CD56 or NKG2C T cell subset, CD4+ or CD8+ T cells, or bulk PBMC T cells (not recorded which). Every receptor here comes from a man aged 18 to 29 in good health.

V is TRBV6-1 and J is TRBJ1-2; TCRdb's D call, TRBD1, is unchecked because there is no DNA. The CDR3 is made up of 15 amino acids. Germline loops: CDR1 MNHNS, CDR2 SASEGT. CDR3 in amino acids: CASRGQDVGFYGYTF.

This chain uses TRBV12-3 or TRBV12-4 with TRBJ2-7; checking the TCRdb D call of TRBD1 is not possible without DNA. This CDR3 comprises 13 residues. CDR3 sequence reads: CASGAGRTYEQYF.

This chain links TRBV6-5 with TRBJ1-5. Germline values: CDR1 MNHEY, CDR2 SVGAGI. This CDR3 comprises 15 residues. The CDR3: CASSSLTQLDQPQHF.

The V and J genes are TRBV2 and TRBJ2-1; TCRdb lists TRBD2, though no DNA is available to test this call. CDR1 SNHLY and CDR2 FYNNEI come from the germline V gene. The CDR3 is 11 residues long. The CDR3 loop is CASSEEGAQFF.

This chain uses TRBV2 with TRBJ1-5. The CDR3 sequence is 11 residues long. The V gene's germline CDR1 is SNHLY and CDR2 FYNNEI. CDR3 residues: CASRKAWPQHF.

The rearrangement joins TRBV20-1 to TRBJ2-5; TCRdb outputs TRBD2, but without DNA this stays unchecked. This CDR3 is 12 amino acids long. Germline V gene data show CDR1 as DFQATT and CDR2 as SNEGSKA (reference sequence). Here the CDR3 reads CSARERRETQYF.

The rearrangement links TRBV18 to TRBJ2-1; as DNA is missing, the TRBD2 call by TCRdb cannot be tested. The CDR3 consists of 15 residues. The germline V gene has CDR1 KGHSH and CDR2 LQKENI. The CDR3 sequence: CASSPAGPLAPEQFF.

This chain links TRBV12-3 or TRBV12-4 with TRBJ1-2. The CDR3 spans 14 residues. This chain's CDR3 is CASSLASMGTGYTF.

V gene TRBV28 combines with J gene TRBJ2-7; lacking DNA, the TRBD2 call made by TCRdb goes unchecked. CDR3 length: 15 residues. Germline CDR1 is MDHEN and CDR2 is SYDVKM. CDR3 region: CASCRAGADSYEQYF.

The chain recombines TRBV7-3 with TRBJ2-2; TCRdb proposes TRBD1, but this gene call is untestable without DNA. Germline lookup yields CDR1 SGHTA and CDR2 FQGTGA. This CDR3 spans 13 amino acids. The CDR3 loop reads CASSVAPPGELFF.

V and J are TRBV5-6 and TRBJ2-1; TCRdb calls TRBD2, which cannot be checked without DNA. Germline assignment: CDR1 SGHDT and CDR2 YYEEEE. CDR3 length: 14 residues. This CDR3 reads CASILLAGYNEQFF.

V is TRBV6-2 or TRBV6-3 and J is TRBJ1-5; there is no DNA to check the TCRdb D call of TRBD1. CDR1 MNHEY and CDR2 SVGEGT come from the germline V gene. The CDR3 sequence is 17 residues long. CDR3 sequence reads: CASSYSSIKGARQPQHF.

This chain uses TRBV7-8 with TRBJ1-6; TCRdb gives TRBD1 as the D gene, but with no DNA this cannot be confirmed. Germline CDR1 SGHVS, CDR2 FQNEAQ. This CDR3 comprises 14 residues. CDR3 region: CASSFGGQSAPLHF.

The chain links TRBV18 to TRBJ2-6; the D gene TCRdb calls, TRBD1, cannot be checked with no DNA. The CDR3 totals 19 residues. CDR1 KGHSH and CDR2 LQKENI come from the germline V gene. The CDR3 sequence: CASSPLGRAANSGANVLTF.

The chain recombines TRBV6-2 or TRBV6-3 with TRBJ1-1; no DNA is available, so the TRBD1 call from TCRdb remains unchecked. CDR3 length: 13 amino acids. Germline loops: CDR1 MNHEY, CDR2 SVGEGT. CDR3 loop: CASRGQVNTEAFF.

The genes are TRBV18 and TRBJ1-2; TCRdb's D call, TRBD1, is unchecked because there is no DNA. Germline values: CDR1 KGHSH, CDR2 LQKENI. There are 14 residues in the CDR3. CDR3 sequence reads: CASSPPTPGHGYTF. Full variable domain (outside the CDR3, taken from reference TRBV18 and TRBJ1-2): NAGVMQNPRHLVRRRGQEARLRCSPMKGHSHVYWYRQLPEEGLKFMVYLQKENIIDESGMPKERFSAEFPKEGPSILRIQQVVRGDSAAYFCASSPPTPGHGYTFGSGTRLTVV.

The CDR3 here is CASSFRQGQGASGANVLTF. The chain joins TRBV7-2 to TRBJ2-6; TCRdb selects TRBD1, and the lack of DNA leaves this call unchecked. The CDR3 sequence is 19 residues long. CDR1 is SGHTA, CDR2 FQGNSA, per germline.

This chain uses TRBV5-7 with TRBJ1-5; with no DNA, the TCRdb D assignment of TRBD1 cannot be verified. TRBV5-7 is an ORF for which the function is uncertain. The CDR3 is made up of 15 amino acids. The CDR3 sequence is CASSGMTGVDQPQHF.

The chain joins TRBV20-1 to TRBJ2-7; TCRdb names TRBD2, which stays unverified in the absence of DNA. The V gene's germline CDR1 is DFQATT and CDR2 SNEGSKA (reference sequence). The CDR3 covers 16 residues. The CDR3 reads CSARGLGLAGIYEQYF.

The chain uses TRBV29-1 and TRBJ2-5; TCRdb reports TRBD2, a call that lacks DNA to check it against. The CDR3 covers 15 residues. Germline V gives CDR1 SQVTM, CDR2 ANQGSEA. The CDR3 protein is CSAVRLAGPQETQYF.